This record looks at one TCR beta chain sequence and its context. Study members were between about 18 and 95 years old and lived in approximately 25 US regions. Original analysis: Amplification with reference gene primers provided the estimates of nucleated cell counts. Sequencing used immunoSEQ multiplex PCR; TCRdb keeps in-frame clones, though not all of them. That table supplies the V and J calls and clone size; D and trimming were determined from the DNA. This sample has 200,000 or so clones, with around 90% found just once. This entry is derived from a study of blood T cell repertoires in COVID-19. Trimming at V came to 4 bases and at J to 3 bases, leaving 11 bases not matched to a gene. The CDR3 loop spans 17 amino acids. CDR1 is SGHNT and CDR2 is YYREEE in the germline V gene (reference sequence).

Source material: PBMCs or T cells enriched from blood (not recorded which). V and J are TRBV5-4 and TRBJ2-3, with 10 positions matching TRBD1. The sequence was collected from a young man in a cohort exposed to, infected with or recovered from COVID-19 (not recorded which). The CDR3 spells CASSGVMVGQGTDTQYF. The DNA for the CDR3 is TGTGCCAGCAGCGGGGTGATGGTGGGACAGGGGACAGATACGCAGTATTTT.